This TCR beta chain originates from a study of graft-versus-host responses after intestinal transplantation. This clone was detected only once. The method was immunoSEQ multiplex PCR; TCRdb's version includes in-frame clones alone and lacks a portion of them. The data show nearly 100,000 clones, about nine tenths seen once. V was clipped by 5 bases and J by 4 bases, with 20 bases between them. This CDR3 has 16 amino acids. CDR1 SEHNR and CDR2 FQNEAQ come from the germline V gene (reference sequence). This TCR came from a human patient who received an intestinal transplant, so some T cells may come from the graft donor. The chain combines TRBV7-9 with TRBJ1-2, with D possibly being TRBD1 (5 bases). Sequenced material: PBMCs, taken about 460 days after intestinal transplant. The CDR3, as DNA: TGTGCCAGCAGCCTTATCCCCGGGGGGGGTTTCTATGGCTACACCTTC. Its translation is CASSLIPGGGFYGYTF.